The 32 T cell receptor beta chains given below trace back to one sample, sequenced in a study of a mutant IDH1 vaccine in newly diagnosed glioma. Time point given: baseline, week 1 (first vaccination visit). This sample's treatment: pre-vaccination baseline after standard-of-care therapy. Assay: immunoSEQ multiplex PCR; the TCRdb copy retains only in-frame clones and omits some. The sample contains about 33,000 clones, 80% to 90% of which appear only once. The sequencing here drew on PBMCs, taken from a glioma patient treated with radiotherapy, temozolomide or both. Source of these receptors: a middle-aged woman with glioma.

The rearrangement joins TRBV14 to TRBJ2-7, with a possible D match to TRBD2 (6 bases). The germline V gene encodes CDR1 SGHDN and CDR2 FVKESK. Trimming removed 4 bases from V and 0 bases from J, with 13 bases in between. This CDR3 region has 15 residues. The CDR3 loop reads CASSPRRGSSYEQYF. The CDR3 DNA is TGTGCCAGCAGCCCAAGGCGGGGAAGCTCCTACGAGCAGTACTTC.

The chain joins TRBV7-9 to TRBJ1-2, with a possible D match to TRBD1 (6 bases). CDR3 length: 16 amino acids. Germline CDR1 and CDR2: SEHNR and FQNEAQ (reference sequence). The V gene lost 7 bases and the J gene lost 1 base, with 19 bases spanning the gap. The CDR3 coding sequence is TGTGCCAGCACAGACCTGAGGGGGATCTTTAACTATGGCTACACCTTC. The encoded protein is CASTDLRGIFNYGYTF.

This chain joins TRBV19 and TRBJ2-7; 8 bases agree with TRBD2. Germline trimming cut 4 bases from V and 0 bases from J; bases unmatched to any gene: 2. The CDR3 is 14 amino acids. Per the germline V gene, CDR1 is LNHDA and CDR2 is SQIVND (reference sequence). The CDR3 spells CASSRRGASYEQYF. The DNA of the CDR3 is TGTGCCAGTAGTAGGCGGGGGGCCTCCTACGAGCAGTACTTC.

The chain links TRBV7-9 to TRBJ1-3; tentative D call: TRBD1 (6 bases). Germline V CDR1 and CDR2: SEHNR, FQNEAQ (reference sequence). V was shortened by 1 base and J by 4 bases, with 20 bases between the two germline ends. This CDR3 is built from 18 residues. CDR3 bases: TGTGCCAGCAGCTTAGACTCTTGGGGGGCGCGTCTCGGAAACACCATATATTTT. Encoded protein: CASSLDSWGARLGNTIYF.

This chain joins TRBV5-1 and TRBJ1-1; D is uncertain. V lost 5 bases and J lost 1, with 12 bases in between. This CDR3 is built from 14 residues. Germline CDR1 is SGHRS and CDR2 is YFSETQ. CDR3 sequence (DNA): TGCGCCAGCAGTAGCGGACCCCCGAACACTGAAGCTTTCTTT. It encodes CASSSGPPNTEAFF.

The chain couples TRBV5-1 to TRBJ2-5; 8 bases fit TRBD2. The CDR3 is 16 residues long. CDR1 is SGHRS, CDR2 YFSETQ, per germline. J lost 3 bases, V lost 0 bases, and 7 bases had no gene match. This CDR3 is CASSLGSGGREETQYF. The CDR3, as DNA: TGCGCCAGCAGCTTGGGTTCGGGAGGGAGGGAAGAGACCCAGTACTTC.

The chain combines TRBV7-2 with TRBJ2-7; tentatively, D is TRBD2 (6 bases). The CDR3 consists of 14 residues. CDR1 and CDR2 from the germline V gene are SGHTA and FQGNSA. Trimming pared 5 bases from V and 3 bases from J, leaving 14 bases between. The chain's CDR3 is CASSHRTIRYEQYF. The DNA of the CDR3 is TGTGCCAGCAGCCACCGGACTATTCGCTACGAGCAGTACTTC.

This chain links TRBV6-5 with TRBJ1-2; D is possibly TRBD1 (5 bases). Germline values: CDR1 MNHEY, CDR2 SVGAGI. This CDR3 comprises 14 residues. Trimming cost V 9 bases and J 3 bases, with 17 bases left between them. The CDR3 loop is CASPPLQGYYGYTF. The CDR3 nucleotides read TGTGCCAGTCCCCCCCTCCAGGGATACTATGGCTACACCTTC.

The rearrangement uses TRBV15 and TRBJ1-2; TRBD1 is a possible D gene (5 bases). The CDR3 consists of 15 residues. V was shortened by 0 bases and J by 4 bases, with 12 bases between the two germline ends. The germline gives CDR1 LNHNV, CDR2 YYDKDF (reference sequence). CDR3 sequence: CATSREFRGGYGYTF. For the CDR3, the DNA is TGTGCCACCAGCAGAGAATTTAGGGGAGGCTATGGCTACACCTTC.

This chain connects TRBV4-1 to TRBJ2-7, with no clear D. This CDR3 contains 17 residues. From germline, CDR1 is MGHRA and CDR2 YSYEKL. Trimming took off 3 bases at V and 0 bases at J, with 18 bases between the two ends. The CDR3, as DNA: TGCGCCAGCAGCCATTTCTTGGTTAGGGAAAGCTCCTACGAGCAGTACTTC. It translates to CASSHFLVRESSYEQYF.

This clone was recorded once. This chain joins TRBV5-1 and TRBJ2-7, with D perhaps matching TRBD2 (6 bases). The CDR3 is 16 amino acids. Trimming cost V 4 bases and J 2 bases, with 19 bases left between them. Germline values: CDR1 SGHRS, CDR2 YFSETQ. The CDR3 coding sequence is TGCGCCAGCAGCGTCTCTACCGGGACTGGAACCTACGAGCAGTACTTC. This gives the protein CASSVSTGTGTYEQYF.

Only one count was recorded for this clone. The rearrangement joins TRBV2 to TRBJ1-2, with D possibly matching TRBD1 (5 bases). Per germline, CDR1 SNHLY and CDR2 FYNNEI. The CDR3 is 15 residues long. Trimming took off 8 bases at V and 1 base at J, with 17 bases between the two ends. DNA of the CDR3: TGTGCCAGCTCCGAGGGGCATTTCGGTAACTATGGCTACACCTTC. Translation gives CASSEGHFGNYGYTF.

This sequence joins TRBV6-5 and TRBJ2-1; either TRBD1 or TRBD2 may fit D (5 bases each). Looked up from germline, CDR1 is MNHEY and CDR2 is SVGAGI. The CDR3 has 13 residues. V was clipped by 6 bases and J by 3 bases, with 9 bases between them. This CDR3 reads CASRGTDYNEQFF. The CDR3 DNA reads TGTGCCAGCAGGGGGACGGACTACAATGAGCAGTTCTTC.

J is TRBJ2-7 and V is TRBV2, with D possibly being TRBD1 (6 bases). The CDR3 spans 12 residues. Looked up from germline, CDR1 is SNHLY and CDR2 is FYNNEI. V shed 3 bases and J shed 5 bases, with 8 bases lying between them. The CDR3 region has the DNA TGTGCCAGCAGTGATGAGGGGGACGAGCAGTACTTC. Translation gives CASSDEGDEQYF.

The chain links TRBV6-5 to TRBJ1-2; no clear D. The CDR3 has 13 residues. Germline V gives CDR1 MNHEY, CDR2 SVGAGI. The germline V and J ends were trimmed by 7 bases and 3 bases, with 12 bases remaining between them. CDR3 region: CASNSPGDYGYTF. The CDR3 DNA reads TGTGCCAGCAACAGCCCAGGAGACTATGGCTACACCTTC.

This clone turned up a few times. The chain joins TRBV2 to TRBJ1-2, with TRBD1 identical over 7 bases. V lost 4 bases and J lost 2; bases outside the gene matches: 4. The CDR3 runs 14 residues. CDR1 and CDR2 from the germline V gene are SNHLY and FYNNEI. For the CDR3, the DNA is TGTGCCAGCAGTGTGCAGGGACAGAACTATGGCTACACCTTC. Its translation: CASSVQGQNYGYTF.

This clone was observed a single time. The chain combines TRBV13 with TRBJ1-2; D is undetermined. V was pared by 4 bases and J by 4 bases, with 16 bases between. CDR3 size: 15 residues. Germline CDR1 is PRHDT and CDR2 is FYEKMQ (reference sequence). The CDR3 sequence is CASSSFLGHPYGYTF. The CDR3 bases are TGTGCCAGCAGCTCCTTCCTAGGCCATCCCTATGGCTACACCTTC.

The J gene is TRBJ2-2, the V gene TRBV11-2; TRBD2 matches 12 bases. This CDR3 is 15 amino acids long. Trimming took 5 bases from V and 3 from J; bases not matched to a gene: 1. Germline V gives CDR1 SGHAT, CDR2 FQNNGV. The CDR3 here is CASSRTSGDTGELFF. Here the CDR3 DNA reads TGTGCCAGCAGCCGGACTAGCGGGGACACCGGGGAGCTGTTTTTT.

There are a few counts of this clone. J is TRBJ1-5 and V is TRBV6-1; D is possibly TRBD1 (5 bases). The germline V gene encodes CDR1 MNHNS and CDR2 SASEGT. V lost 4 bases to trimming and J lost 4 bases, with 8 bases between them. This CDR3 is built from 13 residues. CDR3 coding DNA: TGTGCCAGCAGTGGACAGCTTAATCAGCCCCAGCATTTT. Its translation: CASSGQLNQPQHF.

This clone was observed a handful of times. This rearrangement joins TRBV15 to TRBJ1-1; weak D call: TRBD1 (6 bases). The CDR3 runs to 15 residues. Germline CDR1 LNHNV, CDR2 YYDKDF (reference sequence). V lost 0 bases and J 4 bases, leaving 12 bases between the germline ends. The CDR3 protein is CATSRDSRGVTEAFF. In nucleotides, the CDR3 is TGTGCCACCAGCAGAGACTCCAGGGGAGTCACTGAAGCTTTCTTT.

The gene calls are TRBV5-6 and TRBJ1-4; TRBD1 matches at 9 bases. J was trimmed by 7 bases and V by 4 bases; bases with no gene match: 5. Germline lookup yields CDR1 SGHDT and CDR2 YYEEEE. The CDR3 covers 14 residues. CDR3 loop: CASSHRGLGEKLFF. The DNA for the CDR3 is TGTGCCAGCAGCCACAGGGGGCTTGGTGAAAAACTGTTTTTT. The full variable domain, in which reference TRBV5-6 and TRBJ1-4 provide the parts outside the CDR3, is DAGVTQSPTHLIKTRGQQVTLRCSPKSGHDTVSWYQQALGQGPQFIFQYYEEEERQRGNFPDRFSGHQFPNYSSELNVNALLLGDSALYLCASSHRGLGEKLFFGSGTQLSVL.

V gene TRBV29-1 combines with J gene TRBJ2-7; TRBD1 matches 9 bases. V trimming: 0 bases; J trimming: 3 bases; junction bases outside the gene matches: 18. Looked up from germline, CDR1 is SQVTM and CDR2 is ANQGSEA. The CDR3 length is 19 residues. CDR3 nucleotides: TGCAGCGTTGAAGATTACCGGGACAGGGACGATCCGTGGGTCTACGAGCAGTACTTC. Translated, it gives CSVEDYRDRDDPWVYEQYF.

This clone has only a few counts. This rearrangement joins TRBV12-5 to TRBJ1-1, with TRBD1 as a possible D gene (5 bases). The CDR3 contains 13 residues. V lost 6 bases, J lost 8 bases, and 16 bases lay in between. Per the germline V gene, CDR1 is LGHNT and CDR2 is FRNRAP. Here the CDR3 reads CASGRDGLGEAFF. CDR3 DNA: TGTGCTAGTGGAAGGGACGGCTTGGGAGAAGCTTTCTTT.

This clone occurred once. The chain carries TRBV10-3 and TRBJ1-1, with D perhaps matching TRBD1 (5 bases). The CDR3 loop spans 12 amino acids. CDR1 is ENHRY and CDR2 is SYGVKD in the germline V gene. Between the trimmed V and J ends, which lost 0 bases and 10 bases, there was a span of 9 bases. CDR3 in DNA: TGTGCCATCAGTGAGTCGCAGGGTGGAGCTTTCTTT. It encodes CAISESQGGAFF.

The J gene is TRBJ2-7, the V gene TRBV19; 9 bases map to TRBD2. The CDR3 is 14 residues long. After removal of 5 bases from V and 2 bases from J, the junction contained 4 bases not matched to a gene. The germline CDR1 and CDR2 sequences are LNHDA and SQIVND (reference sequence). The CDR3: CASSVVAGAYEQYF. CDR3 nucleotide sequence: TGTGCCAGTAGTGTAGTAGCGGGAGCCTACGAGCAGTACTTC. Supplemented by reference TRBV19 and TRBJ2-7, the full variable domain reads DGGITQSPKYLFRKEGQNVTLSCEQNLNHDAMYWYRQDPGQGLRLIYYSQIVNDFQKGDIAEGYSVSREKKESFPLTVTSAQKNPTAFYLCASSVVAGAYEQYFGPGTRLTVT.

This chain uses TRBV10-2 with TRBJ1-2, with D possibly matching TRBD1 (5 bases). The V end lost 10 bases, the J end lost 2 bases, and 20 bases lay between the germline ends. CDR1 and CDR2 (germline): WSHSY, SAAADI. This CDR3 contains 15 residues. The CDR3 nucleotides read TGCGCCACTAGGGGAAACAAGGGCCACAACTATGGCTACACCTTC. As protein: CATRGNKGHNYGYTF.

This chain connects TRBV5-4 to TRBJ1-6, with D unclear. Trimming removed 4 bases from V and 6 bases from J, with 20 bases in between. This CDR3 contains 17 residues. CDR1 is SGHNT and CDR2 is YYREEE in the germline V gene (reference sequence). The CDR3 DNA reads as TGTGCCAGCAGCCAAGGACCGGACCTGCCGGTTAATTCACCCCTCCACTTT. Its protein product is CASSQGPDLPVNSPLHF.

The chain carries TRBV5-1 and TRBJ1-5; D possibly corresponds to TRBD1 (6 bases). The germline V gene encodes CDR1 SGHRS and CDR2 YFSETQ. This CDR3 comprises 15 residues. Trimming pared 0 bases from V and 1 base from J, leaving 8 bases between. This CDR3 reads CASSLAGASNQPQHF. The CDR3 DNA is TGCGCCAGCAGCTTGGCAGGGGCGAGCAATCAGCCCCAGCATTTT.

This clone was seen a single time. Here the CDR3 reads CASRWTSVGEQFF. The CDR3 DNA is TGTGCCAGCAGATGGACTAGCGTCGGGGAGCAGTTCTTC. The chain is built from TRBV6-5 and TRBJ2-1, with TRBD2 identical over 9 bases. Trimming cost V 6 bases and J 10 bases; bases outside gene matches: 7. In germline, CDR1 is MNHEY, CDR2 SVGAGI. The CDR3 has 13 amino acids.

The chain combines TRBV30 with TRBJ1-1, with D uncertain. Germline V gene lookup returns CDR1 GTSNPN and CDR2 SVGIG (reference sequence). The CDR3 totals 14 residues. Trimming took off 3 bases at V and 0 bases at J, with 11 bases between the two ends. Here the CDR3 DNA reads TGTGCCTGGAGGTCCCCAGGTCTGAACACTGAAGCTTTCTTT. Protein: CAWRSPGLNTEAFF. Drawing the rest from reference TRBV30 and TRBJ1-1, the complete variable domain is SQTIHQWPATLVQPVGSPLSLECTVEGTSNPNLYWYRQAAGRGLQLLFYSVGIGQISSEVPQNLSASRPQDRQFILSSKKLLLSDSGFYLCAWRSPGLNTEAFFGQGTRLTVV.

This chain links TRBV7-9 with TRBJ1-1; D possibly corresponds to TRBD1 (5 bases). The CDR3 length is 15 residues. Trimming cost V 4 bases and J 1 base, with 13 bases left between them. The V gene's germline CDR1 is SEHNR and CDR2 FQNEAQ (reference sequence). The CDR3 here is CASSSGSQRNTEAFF. CDR3 DNA sequence: TGTGCCAGCAGCTCAGGGTCCCAGAGGAACACTGAAGCTTTCTTT.

The chain combines TRBV5-1 with TRBJ1-1, with 9 bases matching TRBD1. V was clipped by 0 bases and J by 4 bases; unmatched bases: 7. Per germline, CDR1 SGHRS and CDR2 YFSETQ. CDR3 length equals 16 residues. CDR3 coding DNA: TGCGCCAGCAGCTTGGACAGGGGGCAAGCGGTCACTGAAGCTTTCTTT. Encoded protein: CASSLDRGQAVTEAFF.